This T cell receptor beta chain was captured in a study of blood T cell repertoires in COVID-19. Looking at the study overall: Material from acute and convalescent COVID-19 was sourced from the United States, Italy and Spain. Sample material is recorded as cDNA or gDNA derived from T cells, B-cell-depleted T cells, or PBMCs.

As handled by the study authors: From reference gene primer amplification, estimates of nucleated cell counts were derived. Produced via immunoSEQ multiplex PCR; TCRdb's table is partial and in-frame only. The DNA was the basis for D and trimming; V, J and clone size are from that table. This sample yields approximately 70,000 clones, of which roughly 90% are seen a single time; 2.5% belongs to the top ten. Trimming took off 0 bases at V and 6 bases at J, with 7 bases between the two ends. This CDR3 is built from 13 residues. Germline CDR1 reads SGHNT; CDR2 reads YYREEE (reference sequence). The chain joins TRBV5-4 to TRBJ2-1, with TRBD1 as a possible D gene (5 bases). The sequenced material came from peripheral blood. This sequence originates from a human donor in a cohort sampled during active COVID-19. This chain's CDR3 is CASSLVQGNEQFF. The CDR3 nucleotides are TGTGCCAGCAGCTTGGTTCAGGGCAATGAGCAGTTCTTC.